This T cell receptor (beta chain) was captured by sequencing in a study of T-cell memory formation after mild COVID-19. Study context: In these data, TCR clusters were largely donor specific.

This clonotype was recorded a few times. The germline V gene has CDR1 GTSNPN and CDR2 SVGIG (reference sequence). V gave up 0 bases and J gave up 1 base, with 6 bases separating them. There are 13 residues in the CDR3. Employing constant-segment primers, 5'RACE generated TCR alpha and TCR beta cDNA libraries bearing sample barcodes and UMIs. MiXCR was run by TCRdb on the 5' RACE reads, yielding one entry per CDR3 protein. The data hold some 130,000 distinct CDR3 sequences, with about 15% observed a single time. The chain recombines TRBV30 with TRBJ1-1; D is unclear. The sample taken for sequencing was PBMCs or a T cell subset sorted from them (not recorded which). This receptor was identified in a man aged 18 to 29 who had mild COVID-19 (a few samples of this study predate the infection). Cell type and time point are not known. CDR3 in amino acids: CAWSVQENTEAFF. In nucleotides, the CDR3 is TGTGCCTGGAGTGTTCAGGAGAACACTGAAGCTTTCTTT.